A selection of T cell receptor beta chains follows, all from one sample in a study of blood T cell repertoires in COVID-19. Clones were sequenced by immunoSEQ multiplex PCR, and TCRdb holds only the in-frame ones, with some missing. The profile covers roughly 350,000 clones, with 92% appearing a single time and around 20% taken by the ten largest. Specimen: PBMCs or T cells enriched from blood (not recorded which). These receptors originate from a woman in her thirties who had recovered from COVID-19. The CDR3 runs from the conserved cysteine through the conserved F or W. D genes are given only for firm matches. Part of the rows lack a size; the others show once, few, many or a class for expanded clones.

D	size	J	V	CDR3	DNA
TRBD1	few	TRBJ1-3	TRBV4-2	CASSQDWTGGYTIYF	TGTGCCAGCAGCCAAGACTGGACAGGGGGATACACCATATATTTT
.	.	TRBJ2-5	TRBV10-3	CAIGRGETQYF	TGTGCCATCGGGAGAGGGGAGACCCAGTACTTC
TRBD1	.	TRBJ2-7	TRBV5-8	CASSLGLGTALDEQYF	TGTGCCAGCAGCCTCGGGTTGGGGACAGCTCTCGACGAGCAGTACTTC
.	.	TRBJ1-1	TRBV28	CASSSAQGGNTEAFF	TGTGCCAGCAGCTCGGCACAGGGTGGGAACACTGAAGCTTTCTTT
TRBD1	.	TRBJ2-5	TRBV6-6	CASREPGGKGETQYF	TGTGCCAGCAGGGAACCAGGGGGCAAAGGGGAGACCCAGTACTTC
.	once	TRBJ2-7	TRBV12-3/TRBV12-4	CASSLPDIYEQYF	TGTGCCAGCAGTTTGCCGGACATCTACGAGCAGTACTTC
.	.	TRBJ2-5	TRBV5-1	CASSLYSETQYF	TGCGCCAGCAGCTTGTATTCGGAGACCCAGTACTTC
.	.	TRBJ1-1	TRBV5-8	CASSLGPRYTEAFF	TGTGCCAGCAGCTTGGGACCCAGGTACACTGAAGCTTTCTTT
TRBD1	.	TRBJ2-6	TRBV5-1	CASSLVSGQGAGANVLTF	TGCGCCAGCAGCTTGGTGTCGGGACAGGGGGCTGGGGCCAACGTCCTGACTTTC
.	.	TRBJ1-6	TRBV28	CASSFGGRQGSPLHF	TGTGCCAGCAGTTTCGGGGGTCGGCAGGGATCACCCCTCCACTTT
TRBD2	.	TRBJ2-5	TRBV6-5	CASSYETSGSSTQYF	TGTGCCAGCAGTTACGAGACTAGCGGGAGTTCGACCCAGTACTTC
TRBD1	.	TRBJ1-2	TRBV6-4	CASTQAARDRVNGYTF	TGTGCCAGCACCCAAGCTGCTCGGGACAGGGTAAATGGCTACACCTTC
.	.	TRBJ1-1	TRBV27	CASSPFDRQNTEAFF	TGTGCCAGCAGTCCGTTCGACCGACAGAACACTGAAGCTTTCTTT
TRBD1	.	TRBJ2-3	TRBV7-2	CASSKPGQTDTQYF	TGTGCCAGCAGCAAACCGGGACAGACAGATACGCAGTATTTT
.	.	TRBJ2-7	TRBV6-2/TRBV6-3	CASSYDSKYEQYF	TGTGCCAGCAGTTACGACAGTAAATACGAGCAGTACTTC
TRBD1	.	TRBJ1-1	TRBV11-2	CASSSDRGVLRAFF	TGTGCCAGCAGCTCAGACAGGGGGGTGCTAAGAGCTTTCTTT
TRBD1	.	TRBJ1-4	TRBV19	CASSGGQRNEKLFF	TGTGCCAGTAGTGGGGGACAGAGGAATGAAAAACTGTTTTTT
TRBD1	once	TRBJ2-5	TRBV12-5	CASGAQGAEETQYF	TGTGCTAGCGGGGCACAGGGGGCGGAAGAGACCCAGTACTTC
TRBD1	.	TRBJ2-7	TRBV7-8	CASSPDRINSYEQYF	TGTGCCAGCAGCCCGGACAGGATAAACTCCTACGAGCAGTACTTC
.	.	TRBJ1-2	TRBV5-4	CASSPKTGVGNYGYTF	TGTGCCAGCAGCCCAAAGACAGGCGTTGGTAACTATGGCTACACCTTC
TRBD2	.	TRBJ2-1	TRBV25-1	CASDIPGLGGNEQFF	TGTGCCAGCGACATTCCGGGACTGGGGGGGAATGAGCAGTTCTTC
TRBD1	.	TRBJ1-4	TRBV5-1	CASGWGTANEKLFF	TGCGCCAGCGGGTGGGGGACAGCTAATGAAAAACTGTTTTTT
.	.	TRBJ1-5	TRBV4-3	CASSAMEARYSNQPQHF	TGCGCCAGCAGCGCGATGGAGGCAAGATATAGCAATCAGCCCCAGCATTTT
.	.	TRBJ1-3	TRBV6-6	CASSPSGNTIYF	TGTGCCAGCAGCCCATCTGGAAACACCATATATTTT
TRBD2	.	TRBJ2-1	TRBV3-1/TRBV3-2	CASSQGTSGTDEQFF	TGTGCCAGCAGCCAAGGGACTAGCGGGACCGATGAGCAGTTCTTC
TRBD1	.	TRBJ1-1	TRBV7-2	CASSRDRGNTEAFF	TGTGCCAGCAGCCGCGACAGGGGGAACACTGAAGCTTTCTTT
TRBD2	.	TRBJ2-7	TRBV2	CASETSGIAYF	TGTGCCAGCGAGACTAGCGGGATTGCGTACTTC
.	.	TRBJ2-1	TRBV18	CASSPLQGYNEQFF	TGTGCCAGCTCACCACTTCAGGGGTACAATGAGCAGTTCTTC
.	.	TRBJ1-3	TRBV15	CATSRDPYSGNTIYF	TGTGCCACCAGCAGAGATCCCTACTCTGGAAACACCATATATTTT
TRBD2	.	TRBJ2-1	TRBV5-1	CASSLASGGPNEQFF	TGCGCCAGCAGCTTGGCTAGCGGGGGACCTAATGAGCAGTTCTTC
.	.	TRBJ2-5	TRBV7-2	CASSLRTTSKTQYF	TGTGCCAGCAGCTTAAGGACTACATCAAAGACCCAGTACTTC
TRBD1	.	TRBJ2-7	TRBV28	CASGSWGQGAGEQYF	TGTGCCAGTGGTAGCTGGGGACAGGGGGCGGGGGAGCAGTACTTC
TRBD2	.	TRBJ2-1	TRBV6-5	CASSYSAGAGDEQFF	TGTGCCAGCAGTTATTCGGCGGGAGCGGGTGATGAGCAGTTCTTC
.	few	TRBJ2-7	TRBV7-9	CASSFRGGTYEQYF	TGTGCCAGCAGCTTCAGGGGAGGGACCTACGAGCAGTACTTC
.	.	TRBJ1-1	TRBV18	CASSPPQANTEAFF	TGTGCCAGCTCACCACCCCAAGCGAACACTGAAGCTTTCTTT
.	.	TRBJ2-1	TRBV5-1	CASVGGRRYNEQFF	TGCGCCAGCGTCGGTGGGAGGAGATACAATGAGCAGTTCTTC
.	once	TRBJ1-6	TRBV6-4	CASSLGEENSPLHF	TGTGCCAGCAGCCTGGGGGAGGAAAATTCACCCCTCCACTTT
.	.	TRBJ1-3	TRBV19	CASTSRTGADPFSGNTIYF	TGTGCCAGTACTTCCAGAACAGGCGCAGACCCTTTCTCTGGAAACACCATATATTTT
.	.	TRBJ1-1	TRBV28	CASSPQGMNTEAFF	TGTGCCAGCAGTCCCCAGGGAATGAACACTGAAGCTTTCTTT
.	.	TRBJ2-7	TRBV6-5	CASRRLTDPYEQYF	TGTGCCAGCAGACGACTGACGGATCCCTACGAGCAGTACTTC
.	.	TRBJ2-3	TRBV11-3	CASSLTDGTDTQYF	TGTGCCAGCAGCTTAACAGACGGCACAGATACGCAGTATTTT
.	.	TRBJ2-7	TRBV24-1	CATSVSRGTILYEQYF	TGTGCCACCAGTGTGAGTAGGGGGACGATTCTCTACGAGCAGTACTTC
TRBD2	.	TRBJ2-1	TRBV14	CASSQPELAWGGHEQFF	TGTGCCAGCAGCCAGCCTGAACTAGCGTGGGGGGGTCATGAGCAGTTCTTC
TRBD2	.	TRBJ2-3	TRBV7-6	CASSLAGDYTDTQYF	TGTGCCAGCAGCTTAGCTGGGGACTACACAGATACGCAGTATTTT
.	.	TRBJ1-1	TRBV11-3	CASSLTAAEAFF	TGTGCCAGCAGCCTGACTGCCGCTGAAGCTTTCTTT
.	.	TRBJ1-3	TRBV7-2	CASSQDRGNGNTIYF	TGTGCCAGCAGCCAAGACCGGGGTAATGGAAACACCATATATTTT
.	.	TRBJ2-2	TRBV28	CASGRERDTGELFF	TGTGCCAGCGGACGGGAGCGGGACACCGGGGAGCTGTTTTTT
.	.	TRBJ2-1	TRBV28	CASRNDRPGHNEQFF	TGTGCCAGCAGAAATGATAGACCAGGTCACAATGAGCAGTTCTTC
TRBD1	.	TRBJ2-3	TRBV18	CASSQGQGGPDTQYF	TGTGCCAGCTCCCAGGGACAGGGAGGTCCAGATACGCAGTATTTT
TRBD1	.	TRBJ1-5	TRBV28	CASRAGTGGASGNQPQHF	TGTGCCAGCAGAGCCGGGACAGGGGGCGCTTCGGGCAATCAGCCCCAGCATTTT
.	.	TRBJ2-3	TRBV4-1	CASSHQGTDTQYF	TGCGCCAGCAGCCACCAGGGCACAGATACGCAGTATTTT
.	once	TRBJ1-2	TRBV28	CASSFPSRGGDGYTF	TGTGCCAGCAGTTTTCCGTCCAGGGGCGGAGATGGCTACACCTTC
.	once	TRBJ2-5	TRBV18	CASSPSGQETQYF	TGTGCCAGCTCACCTTCGGGGCAAGAGACCCAGTACTTC
TRBD1	.	TRBJ2-7	TRBV2	CASEGDRYYEQYF	TGTGCCAGCGAAGGGGACAGATACTACGAGCAGTACTTC
.	.	TRBJ2-1	TRBV20-1	CSASLTGQYNEQFF	TGCAGTGCTAGTTTAACAGGGCAATACAATGAGCAGTTCTTC
TRBD2	.	TRBJ2-1	TRBV5-1	CASSLALANEQFF	TGCGCCAGCAGCTTGGCACTAGCGAATGAGCAGTTCTTC
TRBD1	.	TRBJ1-2	TRBV6-1	CASSEEGAAGYTF	TGTGCCAGCAGTGAGGAGGGGGCGGCTGGCTACACCTTC